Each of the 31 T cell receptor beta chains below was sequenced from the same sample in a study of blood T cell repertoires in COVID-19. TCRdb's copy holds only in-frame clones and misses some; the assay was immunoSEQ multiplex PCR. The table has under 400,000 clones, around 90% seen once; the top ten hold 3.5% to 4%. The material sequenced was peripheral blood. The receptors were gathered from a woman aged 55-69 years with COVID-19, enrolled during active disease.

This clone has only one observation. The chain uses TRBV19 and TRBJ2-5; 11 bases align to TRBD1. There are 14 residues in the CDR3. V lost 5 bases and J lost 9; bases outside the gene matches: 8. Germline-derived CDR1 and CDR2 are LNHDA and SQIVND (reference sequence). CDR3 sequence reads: CASSGTGGIVAQYF. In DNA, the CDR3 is TGTGCCAGTAGTGGGACAGGGGGGATCGTGGCCCAGTACTTC.

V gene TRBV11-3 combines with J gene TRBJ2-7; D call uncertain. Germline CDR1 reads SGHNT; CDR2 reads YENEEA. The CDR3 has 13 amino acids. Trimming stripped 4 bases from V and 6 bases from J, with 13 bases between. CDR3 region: CASSSSTLSEQYF. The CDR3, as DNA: TGTGCCAGCAGCTCCTCTACCCTTTCCGAGCAGTACTTC.

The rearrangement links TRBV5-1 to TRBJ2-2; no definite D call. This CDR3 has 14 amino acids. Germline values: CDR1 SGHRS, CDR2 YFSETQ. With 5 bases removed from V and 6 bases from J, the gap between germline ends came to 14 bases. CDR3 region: CASRSPRGAGELFF. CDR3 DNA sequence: TGCGCCAGCAGATCCCCCCGCGGTGCCGGGGAGCTGTTTTTT.

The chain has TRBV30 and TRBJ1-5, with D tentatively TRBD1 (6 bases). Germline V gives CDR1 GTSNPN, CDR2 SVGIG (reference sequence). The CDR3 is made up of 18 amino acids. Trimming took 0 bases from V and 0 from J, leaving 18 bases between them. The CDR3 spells CAWSVKTGGGYSNQPQHF. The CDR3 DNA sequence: TGTGCCTGGAGTGTAAAGACAGGCGGCGGTTATAGCAATCAGCCCCAGCATTTT.

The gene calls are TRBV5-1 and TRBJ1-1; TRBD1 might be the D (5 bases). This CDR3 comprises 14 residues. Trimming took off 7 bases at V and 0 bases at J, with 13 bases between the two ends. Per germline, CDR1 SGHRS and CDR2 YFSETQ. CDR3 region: CASWGGGMNTEAFF. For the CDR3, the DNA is TGCGCCAGCTGGGGTGGGGGGATGAACACTGAAGCTTTCTTT.

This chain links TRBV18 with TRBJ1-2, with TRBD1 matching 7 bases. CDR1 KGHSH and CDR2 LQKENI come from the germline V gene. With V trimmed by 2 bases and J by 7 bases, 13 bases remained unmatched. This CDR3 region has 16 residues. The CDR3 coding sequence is TGTGCCAGCTCACCAGCAGGGGGGCACGGTATTGGTGGCTACACCTTC. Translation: CASSPAGGHGIGGYTF.

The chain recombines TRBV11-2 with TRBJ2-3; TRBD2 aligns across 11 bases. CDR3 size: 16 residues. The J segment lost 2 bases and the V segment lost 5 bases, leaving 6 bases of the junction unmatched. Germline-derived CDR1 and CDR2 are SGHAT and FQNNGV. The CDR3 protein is CASSLRSGGDTDTQYF. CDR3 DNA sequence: TGTGCCAGCAGCCTCCGTAGCGGGGGGGACACAGATACGCAGTATTTT.

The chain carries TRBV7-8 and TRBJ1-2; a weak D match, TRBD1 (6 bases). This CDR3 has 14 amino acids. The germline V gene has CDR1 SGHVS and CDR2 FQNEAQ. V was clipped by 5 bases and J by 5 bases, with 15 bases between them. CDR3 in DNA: TGTGCCAGCAGCAGGGGACAAACACTATATGGCTACACCTTC. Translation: CASSRGQTLYGYTF.

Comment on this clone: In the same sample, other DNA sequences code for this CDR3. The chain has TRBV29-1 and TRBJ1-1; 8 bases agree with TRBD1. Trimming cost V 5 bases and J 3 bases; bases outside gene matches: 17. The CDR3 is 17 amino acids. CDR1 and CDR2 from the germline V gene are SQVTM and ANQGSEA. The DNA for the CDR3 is TGCAGCGTTTTGACAGGGGCGACGGTTACCGGGTACACTGAAGCTTTCTTT. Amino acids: CSVLTGATVTGYTEAFF.

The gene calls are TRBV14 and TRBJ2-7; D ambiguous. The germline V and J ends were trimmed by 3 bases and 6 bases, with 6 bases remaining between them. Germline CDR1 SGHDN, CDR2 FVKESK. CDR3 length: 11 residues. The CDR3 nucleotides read TGTGCCAGCAGCCACGGCGGCGAGCAGTACTTC. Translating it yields CASSHGGEQYF.

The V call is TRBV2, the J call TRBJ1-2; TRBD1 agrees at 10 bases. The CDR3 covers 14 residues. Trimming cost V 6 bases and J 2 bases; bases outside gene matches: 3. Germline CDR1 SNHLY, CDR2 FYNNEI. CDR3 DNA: TGTGCCAGCAGGAGGGACAGGGGAAACTATGGCTACACCTTC. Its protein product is CASRRDRGNYGYTF. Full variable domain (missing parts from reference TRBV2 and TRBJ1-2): EPEVTQTPSHQVTQMGQEVILRCVPISNHLYFYWYRQILGQKVEFLVSFYNNEISEKSEIFDDQFSVERPDGSNFTLKIRSTKLEDSAMYFCASRRDRGNYGYTFGSGTRLTVV.

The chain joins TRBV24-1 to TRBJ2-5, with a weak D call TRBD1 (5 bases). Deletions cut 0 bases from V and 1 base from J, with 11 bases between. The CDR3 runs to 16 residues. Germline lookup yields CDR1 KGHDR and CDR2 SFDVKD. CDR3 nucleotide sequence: TGTGCCACCAGTGATTTGAGGAGTGGGGCCCAAGAGACCCAGTACTTC. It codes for CATSDLRSGAQETQYF.

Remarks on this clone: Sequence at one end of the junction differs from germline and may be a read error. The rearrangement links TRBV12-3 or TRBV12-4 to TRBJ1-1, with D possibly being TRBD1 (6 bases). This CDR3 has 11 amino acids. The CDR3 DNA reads TGTGCCAGCACCTTCGGACAGCCTTCGGTCTTT. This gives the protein CASTFGQPSVF.

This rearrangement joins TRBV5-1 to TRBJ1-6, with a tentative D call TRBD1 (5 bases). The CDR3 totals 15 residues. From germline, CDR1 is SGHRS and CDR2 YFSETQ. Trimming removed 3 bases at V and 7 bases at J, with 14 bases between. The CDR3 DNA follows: TGCGCCAGCAGCTGGCGGGGGTATGAGAATTCACCCCTCCACTTT. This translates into CASSWRGYENSPLHF. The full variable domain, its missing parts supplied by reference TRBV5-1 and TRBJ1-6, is KAGVTQTPRYLIKTRGQQVTLSCSPISGHRSVSWYQQTPGQGLQFLFEYFSETQRNKGNFPGRFSGRQFSNSRSEMNVSTLELGDSALYLCASSWRGYENSPLHFGNGTRLTVT.

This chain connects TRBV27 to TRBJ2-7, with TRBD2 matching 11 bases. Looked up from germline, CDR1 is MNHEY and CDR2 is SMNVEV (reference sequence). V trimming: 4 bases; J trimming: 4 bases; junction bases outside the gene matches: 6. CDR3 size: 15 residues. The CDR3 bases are TGTGCCAGCAGTTCCCCTAGCGGGGGGCGGTACGAGCAGTACTTC. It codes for CASSSPSGGRYEQYF.

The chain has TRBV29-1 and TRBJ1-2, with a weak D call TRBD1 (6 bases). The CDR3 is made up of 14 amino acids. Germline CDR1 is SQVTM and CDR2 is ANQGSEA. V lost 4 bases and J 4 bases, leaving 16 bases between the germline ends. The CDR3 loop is CSVARQGSFYGYTF. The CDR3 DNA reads TGCAGCGTTGCACGGCAGGGGAGTTTCTATGGCTACACCTTC. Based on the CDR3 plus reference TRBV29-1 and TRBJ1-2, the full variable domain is SAVISQKPSRDICQRGTSLTIQCQVDSQVTMMFWYRQQPGQSLTLIATANQGSEATYESGFVIDKFPISRPNLTFSTLTVSNMSPEDSSIYLCSVARQGSFYGYTFGSGTRLTVV.

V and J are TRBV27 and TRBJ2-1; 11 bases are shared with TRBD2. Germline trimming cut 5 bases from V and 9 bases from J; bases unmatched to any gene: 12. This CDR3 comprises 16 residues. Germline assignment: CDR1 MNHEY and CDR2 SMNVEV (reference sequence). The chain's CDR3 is CASSTLAGGNKAEQFF. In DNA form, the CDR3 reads TGTGCCAGCAGTACCCTAGCGGGGGGCAATAAGGCTGAGCAGTTCTTC.

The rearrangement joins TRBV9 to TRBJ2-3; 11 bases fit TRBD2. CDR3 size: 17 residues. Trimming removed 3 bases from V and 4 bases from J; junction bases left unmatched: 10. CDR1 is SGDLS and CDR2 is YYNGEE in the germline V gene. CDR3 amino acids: CASSAYFSGGAADTQYF. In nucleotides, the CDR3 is TGTGCCAGCAGCGCCTATTTTAGCGGGGGGGCCGCAGATACGCAGTATTTT.

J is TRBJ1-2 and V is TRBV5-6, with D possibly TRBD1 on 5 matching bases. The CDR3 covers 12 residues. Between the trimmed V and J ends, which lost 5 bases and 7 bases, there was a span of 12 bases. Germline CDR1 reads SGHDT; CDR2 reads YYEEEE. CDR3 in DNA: TGTGCCAGCAGGCCCCTAGGGGCTGGCTACACCTTC. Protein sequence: CASRPLGAGYTF.

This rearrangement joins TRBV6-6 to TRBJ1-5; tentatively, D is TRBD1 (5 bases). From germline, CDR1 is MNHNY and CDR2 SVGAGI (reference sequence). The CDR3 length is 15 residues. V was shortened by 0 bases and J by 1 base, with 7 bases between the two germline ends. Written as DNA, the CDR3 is TGTGCCAGCAGTTACTCCGGACAAAGCAATCAGCCCCAGCATTTT. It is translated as CASSYSGQSNQPQHF.

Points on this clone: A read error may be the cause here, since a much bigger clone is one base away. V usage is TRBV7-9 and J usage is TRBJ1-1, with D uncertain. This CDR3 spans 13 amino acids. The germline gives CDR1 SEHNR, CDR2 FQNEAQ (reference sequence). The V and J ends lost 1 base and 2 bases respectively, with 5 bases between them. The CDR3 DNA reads TGTGCCAGCAGCTTAGGGGCCAACACTGAAGCTTTCTTT. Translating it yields CASSLGANTEAFF.

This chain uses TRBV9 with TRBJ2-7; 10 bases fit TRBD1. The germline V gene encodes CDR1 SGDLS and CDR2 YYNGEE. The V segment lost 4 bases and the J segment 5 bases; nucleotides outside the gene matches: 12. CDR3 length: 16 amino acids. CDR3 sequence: CASSPSGGTGEHEQYF. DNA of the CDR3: TGTGCCAGCAGCCCATCTGGGGGGACAGGGGAGCACGAGCAGTACTTC. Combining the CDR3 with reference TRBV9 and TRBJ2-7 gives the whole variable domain DSGVTQTPKHLITATGQRVTLRCSPRSGDLSVYWYQQSLDQGLQFLIQYYNGEERAKGNILERFSAQQFPDLHSELNLSSLELGDSALYFCASSPSGGTGEHEQYFGPGTRLTVT.

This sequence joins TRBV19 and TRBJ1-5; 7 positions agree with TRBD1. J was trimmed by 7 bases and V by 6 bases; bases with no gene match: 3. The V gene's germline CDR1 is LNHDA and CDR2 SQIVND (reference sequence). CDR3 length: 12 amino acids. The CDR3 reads CASRFRGQPQHF. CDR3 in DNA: TGTGCCAGTAGGTTCAGGGGGCAGCCCCAGCATTTT.

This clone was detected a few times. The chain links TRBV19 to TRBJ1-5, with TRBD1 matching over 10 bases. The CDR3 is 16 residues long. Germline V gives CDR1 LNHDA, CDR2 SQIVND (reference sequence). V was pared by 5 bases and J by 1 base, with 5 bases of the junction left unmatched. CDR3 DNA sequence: TGTGCCAGTAGTCCCGGGACAGGGGTAAGCAATCAGCCCCAGCATTTT. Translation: CASSPGTGVSNQPQHF.

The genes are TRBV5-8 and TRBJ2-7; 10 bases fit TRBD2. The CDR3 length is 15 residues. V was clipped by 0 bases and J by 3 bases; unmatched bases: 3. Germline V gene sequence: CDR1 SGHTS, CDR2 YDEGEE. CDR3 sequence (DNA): TGTGCCAGCAGCTTGGTGTTAGCGGGGGGCTACGAGCAGTACTTC. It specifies CASSLVLAGGYEQYF.

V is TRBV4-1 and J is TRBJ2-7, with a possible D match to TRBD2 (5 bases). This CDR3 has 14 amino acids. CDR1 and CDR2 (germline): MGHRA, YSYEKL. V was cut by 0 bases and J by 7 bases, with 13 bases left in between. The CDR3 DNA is TGCGCCAGCAGCCAAGATCGGGTAGCGTTTGAGCAGTACTTC. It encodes CASSQDRVAFEQYF.

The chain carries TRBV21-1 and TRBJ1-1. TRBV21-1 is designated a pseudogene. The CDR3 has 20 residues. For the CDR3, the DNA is TGTGCCAGCAGAACGGATGAACGGGGGGGAGTAAGTTTGATGAACACTGAAGCTTTCTTT. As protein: CASRTDERGGVSLMNTEAFF.

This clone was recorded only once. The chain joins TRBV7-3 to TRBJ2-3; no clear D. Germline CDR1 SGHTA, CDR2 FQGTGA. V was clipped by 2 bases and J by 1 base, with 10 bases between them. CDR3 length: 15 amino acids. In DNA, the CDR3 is TGTGCCAGCAGCTTAGGTACAGTCGGCACAGATACGCAGTATTTT. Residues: CASSLGTVGTDTQYF.

The CDR3 DNA reads as TGCGCCAGCAGCCCCGGCGGGACTCGCTCAGCTAACTATGGCTACACCTTC. Residues: CASSPGGTRSANYGYTF. This rearrangement joins TRBV5-1 to TRBJ1-2, with D perhaps matching TRBD1 (5 bases). V lost 4 bases and J lost 0, with 19 bases in between. The CDR3 runs to 17 residues. Germline V gene data show CDR1 as SGHRS and CDR2 as YFSETQ. Filled out from reference TRBV5-1 and TRBJ1-2, the complete variable domain reads KAGVTQTPRYLIKTRGQQVTLSCSPISGHRSVSWYQQTPGQGLQFLFEYFSETQRNKGNFPGRFSGRQFSNSRSEMNVSTLELGDSALYLCASSPGGTRSANYGYTFGSGTRLTVV.

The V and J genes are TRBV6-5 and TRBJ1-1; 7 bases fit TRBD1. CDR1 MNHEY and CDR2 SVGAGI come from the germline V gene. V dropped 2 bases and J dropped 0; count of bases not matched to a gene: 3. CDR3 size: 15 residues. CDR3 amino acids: CASSYDGTVNTEAFF. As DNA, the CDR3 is TGTGCCAGCAGTTACGACGGGACAGTGAACACTGAAGCTTTCTTT.

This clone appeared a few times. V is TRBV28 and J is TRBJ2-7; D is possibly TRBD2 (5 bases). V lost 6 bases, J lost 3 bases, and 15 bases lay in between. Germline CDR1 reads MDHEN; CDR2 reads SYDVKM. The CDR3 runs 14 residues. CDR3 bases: TGTGCCAGCAGAGGAGGAAGGGCCAACTACGAGCAGTACTTC. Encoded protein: CASRGGRANYEQYF. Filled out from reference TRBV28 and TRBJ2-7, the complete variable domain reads DVKVTQSSRYLVKRTGEKVFLECVQDMDHENMFWYRQDPGLGLRLIYFSYDVKMKEKGDIPEGYSVSREKKERFSLILESASTNQTSMYLCASRGGRANYEQYFGPGTRLTVT.